This is a list of T cell receptor beta chains from one sample in a study of T cells after yellow fever vaccination. TCRdb ran MiXCR on the 5' RACE reads and lists one entry per CDR3 protein. The sample consists of roughly 96,000 distinct CDR3 sequences, about 8.8% of them appearing once. The sample in question was CD8+ T cells not binding an NS4B(214-222) dextramer, sorted from PBMCs, obtained less than 16 days after the first yellow fever vaccination. Receptors were obtained from a man aged 18 to 29 who received the YFV17D yellow fever vaccine. Both conserved end residues are part of each CDR3. Each record gives: D gene, J gene, V gene, CDR3 protein. A D gene is named only where the DNA matches it firmly.

-	TRBJ2-7	TRBV27	CASSWRGLRYEQYF
TRBD1	TRBJ2-1	TRBV7-9	CASSLVQGVNEQFF
-	TRBJ1-4	TRBV7-9	CASSRRGLGTNEKLFF
TRBD1	TRBJ2-1	TRBV25-1	CASSRQGYNEQFF
TRBD2	TRBJ2-1	TRBV7-8	CASSLGTSGGYNEQFF
-	TRBJ2-7	TRBV4-1	CASSHLDTSYEQYF
-	TRBJ2-4	TRBV20-1	CSAKDSIRDIGYIQYF
TRBD1	TRBJ1-1	TRBV5-1	CASSTGQGLNTEAFF
-	TRBJ1-5	TRBV6-2/TRBV6-3	CASSFPDQPQHF
TRBD2	TRBJ2-1	TRBV30	CAWELADSYNEQFF
TRBD1	TRBJ2-4	TRBV7-9	CASSLTDRGGNIQYF
-	TRBJ2-1	TRBV4-3	CASSQGRGRSSYNEQFF
TRBD2	TRBJ2-7	TRBV18	CASSPSAGVGEQYF
-	TRBJ1-3	TRBV2	CASSAGYWLYF
-	TRBJ2-6	TRBV29-1	CSVESGAGANVLTF
-	TRBJ2-2	TRBV28	CASTPWGRTGRELFF
-	TRBJ1-2	TRBV2	CASREAPGYGYTF
TRBD1	TRBJ2-1	TRBV3-1	CASSQGPRGRANEQFF
-	TRBJ2-3	TRBV4-1	CASSQRWVGGDTQYF
-	TRBJ2-3	TRBV29-1	CSVEGAADGASTDTQYF
-	TRBJ2-1	TRBV13	CASSQQPNEQFF
-	TRBJ1-2	TRBV7-2	CASSGGGYTF
-	TRBJ2-1	TRBV6-5	CASSYSNQDEQFF
-	TRBJ2-5	TRBV5-1	CASSSPQGTMETQYF
-	TRBJ1-6	TRBV7-9	CASSPYNSPLHF
-	TRBJ1-2	TRBV4-3	CASSPWGADYGYTF